This T cell receptor beta chain stems from a study of CD8+CD57+ T cells in acquired aplastic anemia. Study findings and constraints: It was found that under 30 CD8+ CDR3 sequences were shared between patients and controls.

Profiles of TCR beta VDJ and CDR3 were generated from a genomic DNA template. TCRdb re-analysed the reads in MiXCR, keeping a single row per CDR3 protein. This sample has around 150,000 distinct CDR3 sequences, with roughly two fifths found just once. The CDR3 sequence is 16 residues long. From germline, CDR1 is LGHNA and CDR2 YNFKEQ. Losses at the gene ends were 4 bases for V and 5 bases for J; bases not matched to a gene: 9. In regard to this clonotype: Its target is unknown.

The TCR was taken from a human donor in good health, serving as a control. Sequenced sample: sorted CD4+, CD8+, or CD8+CD57+ T cells (not recorded which) from PBMCs. The chain links TRBV4-2 to TRBJ2-5, with TRBD2 identical over 11 bases. The DNA of the CDR3 is TGTGCCAGCAGCCGAGACCCGACTAGCGGGGAGGAGACCCAGTACTTC. This sequence encodes CASSRDPTSGEETQYF.